This TCR beta chain was documented in a study of T-cell reconstitution after alpha-beta-depleted transplantation in children. This CDR3 is 16 amino acids long. CDR1 and CDR2 from the germline V gene are DFQATT and SNEGSKA (reference sequence). Trimming pared 0 bases from V and 4 bases from J, leaving 17 bases between. Unique molecular identifiers were used to barcode this TCRbeta library. TCRdb fed the PCR reads into MiXCR, producing one record per CDR3 protein. This table has 70,000 to 95,000 distinct CDR3 sequences, roughly a sixth appearing once. This sequence joins TRBV20-1 and TRBJ2-3, with a tentative D call TRBD1 (7 bases). This sequence was found in a male patient under 10 years old who had a stem cell transplant for acute lymphoblastic leukemia, so the T cells may come from the graft donor. The material sequenced was PBMCs, mostly from graft donor cells, taken 180 days after TCRalphabeta/CD19-depleted stem cell transplant. CDR3 nucleotide sequence: TGCAGTGCTAGAGATTGGGCAGGGGGGCGGTCAGATACGCAGTATTTT. Translation: CSARDWAGGRSDTQYF.